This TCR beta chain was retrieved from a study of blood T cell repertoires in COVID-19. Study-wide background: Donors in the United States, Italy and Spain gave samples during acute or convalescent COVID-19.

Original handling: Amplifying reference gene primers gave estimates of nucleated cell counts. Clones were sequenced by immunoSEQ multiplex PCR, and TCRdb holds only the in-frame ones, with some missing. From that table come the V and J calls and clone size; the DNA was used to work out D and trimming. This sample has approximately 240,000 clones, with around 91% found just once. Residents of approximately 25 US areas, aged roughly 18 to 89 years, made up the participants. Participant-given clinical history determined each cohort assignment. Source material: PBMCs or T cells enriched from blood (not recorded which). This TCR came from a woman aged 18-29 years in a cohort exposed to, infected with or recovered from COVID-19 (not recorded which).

As DNA, the CDR3 is TGTGCCAGCAGTTACGACAGATCCTACGAGCAGTACTTC. Translation: CASSYDRSYEQYF. This chain links TRBV6-6 with TRBJ2-7; a weak D match, TRBD1 (5 bases). The CDR3 covers 13 residues. Trimming took 2 bases from V and 1 from J, leaving 6 bases between them. The germline V gene has CDR1 MNHNY and CDR2 SVGAGI (reference sequence).